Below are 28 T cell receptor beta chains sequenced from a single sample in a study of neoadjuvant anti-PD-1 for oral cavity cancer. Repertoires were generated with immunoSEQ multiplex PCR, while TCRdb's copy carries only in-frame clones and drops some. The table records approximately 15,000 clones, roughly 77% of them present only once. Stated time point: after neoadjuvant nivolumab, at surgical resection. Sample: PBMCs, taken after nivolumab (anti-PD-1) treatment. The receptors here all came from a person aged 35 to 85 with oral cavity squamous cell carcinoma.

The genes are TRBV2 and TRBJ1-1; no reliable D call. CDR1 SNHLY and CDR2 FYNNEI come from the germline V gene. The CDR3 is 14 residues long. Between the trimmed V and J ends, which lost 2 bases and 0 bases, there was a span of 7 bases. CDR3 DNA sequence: TGTGCCAGCAGTGAATTGGCGATGAACACTGAAGCTTTCTTT. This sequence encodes CASSELAMNTEAFF.

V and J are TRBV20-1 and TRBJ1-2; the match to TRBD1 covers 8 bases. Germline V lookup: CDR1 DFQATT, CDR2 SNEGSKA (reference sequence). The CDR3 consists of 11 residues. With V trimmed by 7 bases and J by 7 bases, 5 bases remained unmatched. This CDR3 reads CSVYDRGGYTF. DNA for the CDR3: TGCAGTGTCTACGACAGGGGTGGCTACACCTTC.

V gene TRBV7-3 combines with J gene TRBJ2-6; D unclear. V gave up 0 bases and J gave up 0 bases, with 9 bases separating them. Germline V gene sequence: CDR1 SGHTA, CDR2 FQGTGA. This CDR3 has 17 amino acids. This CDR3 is CASSLTPTFSGANVLTF. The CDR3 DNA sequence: TGTGCCAGCAGCTTAACCCCGACTTTCTCTGGGGCCAACGTCCTGACTTTC.

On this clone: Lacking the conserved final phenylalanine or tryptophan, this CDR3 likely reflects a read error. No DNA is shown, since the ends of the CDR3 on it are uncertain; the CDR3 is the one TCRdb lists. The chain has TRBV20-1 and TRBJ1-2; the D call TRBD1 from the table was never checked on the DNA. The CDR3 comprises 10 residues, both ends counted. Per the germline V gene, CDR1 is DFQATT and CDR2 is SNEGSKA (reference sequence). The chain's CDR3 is CSAPGTAQQI.

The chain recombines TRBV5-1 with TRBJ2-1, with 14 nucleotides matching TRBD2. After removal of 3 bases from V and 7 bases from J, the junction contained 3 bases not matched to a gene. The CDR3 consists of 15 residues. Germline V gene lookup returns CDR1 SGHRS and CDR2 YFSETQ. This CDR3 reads CASSSTSGRGNEQFF. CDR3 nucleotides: TGCGCCAGCAGCTCGACTAGCGGGAGGGGTAATGAGCAGTTCTTC.

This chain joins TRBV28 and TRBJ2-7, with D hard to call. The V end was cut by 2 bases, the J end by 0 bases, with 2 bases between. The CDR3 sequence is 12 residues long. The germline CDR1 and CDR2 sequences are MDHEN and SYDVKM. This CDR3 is CASSLLSYEQYF. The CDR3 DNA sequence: TGTGCCAGCAGTTTACTCTCCTACGAGCAGTACTTC.

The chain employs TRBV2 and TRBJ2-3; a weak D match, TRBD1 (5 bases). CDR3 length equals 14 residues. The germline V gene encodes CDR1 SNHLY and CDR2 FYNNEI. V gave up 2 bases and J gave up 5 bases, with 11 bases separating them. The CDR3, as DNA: TGTGCCAGCAGTGAATGGAAGCAGGGAGATACGCAGTATTTT. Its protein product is CASSEWKQGDTQYF.

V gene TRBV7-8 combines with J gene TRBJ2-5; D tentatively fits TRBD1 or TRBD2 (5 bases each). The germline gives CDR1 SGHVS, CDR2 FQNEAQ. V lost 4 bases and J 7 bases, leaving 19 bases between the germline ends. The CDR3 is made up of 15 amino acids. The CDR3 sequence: CASSSVGGQGLTQYF. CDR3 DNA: TGTGCCAGCAGCTCTGTTGGAGGACAAGGGTTGACCCAGTACTTC. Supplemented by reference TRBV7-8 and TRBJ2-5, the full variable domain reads GAGVSQSPRYKVAKRGQDVALRCDPISGHVSLFWYQQALGQGPEFLTYFQNEAQLDKSGLPSDRFFAERPEGSVSTLKIQRTQQEDSAVYLCASSSVGGQGLTQYFGPGTRLLVL.

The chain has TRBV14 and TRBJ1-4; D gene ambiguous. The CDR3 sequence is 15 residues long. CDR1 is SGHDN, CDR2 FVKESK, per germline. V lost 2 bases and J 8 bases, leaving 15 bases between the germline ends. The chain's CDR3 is CASSQWRSNKEKLFF. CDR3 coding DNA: TGTGCCAGCAGCCAATGGAGGTCCAATAAGGAAAAACTGTTTTTT.

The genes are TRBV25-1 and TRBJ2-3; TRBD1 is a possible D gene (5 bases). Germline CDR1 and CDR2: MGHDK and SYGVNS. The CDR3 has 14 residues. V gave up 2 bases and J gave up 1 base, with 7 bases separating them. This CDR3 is CASSEGRGTDTQYF. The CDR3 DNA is TGTGCCAGCAGTGAAGGCAGGGGCACAGATACGCAGTATTTT.

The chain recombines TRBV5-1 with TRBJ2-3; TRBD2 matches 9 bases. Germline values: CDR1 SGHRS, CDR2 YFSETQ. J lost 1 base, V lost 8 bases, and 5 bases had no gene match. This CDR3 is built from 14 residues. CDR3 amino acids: CASSGGDGTDTQYF. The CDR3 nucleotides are TGCGCCAGTAGCGGGGGAGATGGCACAGATACGCAGTATTTT. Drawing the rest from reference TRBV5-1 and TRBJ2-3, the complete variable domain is KAGVTQTPRYLIKTRGQQVTLSCSPISGHRSVSWYQQTPGQGLQFLFEYFSETQRNKGNFPGRFSGRQFSNSRSEMNVSTLELGDSALYLCASSGGDGTDTQYFGPGTRLTVL.

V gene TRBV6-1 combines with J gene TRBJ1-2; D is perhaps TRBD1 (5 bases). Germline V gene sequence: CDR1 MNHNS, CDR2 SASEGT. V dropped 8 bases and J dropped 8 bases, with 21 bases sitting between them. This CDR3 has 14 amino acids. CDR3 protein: CASDSGTAIGGYTF. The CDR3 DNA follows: TGTGCCAGCGACTCCGGGACCGCAATTGGGGGCTACACCTTC.

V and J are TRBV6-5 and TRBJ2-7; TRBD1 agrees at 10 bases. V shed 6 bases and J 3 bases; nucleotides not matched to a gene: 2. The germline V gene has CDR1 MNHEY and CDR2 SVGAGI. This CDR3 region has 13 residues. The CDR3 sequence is CASRGQGHYEQYF. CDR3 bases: TGTGCCAGCAGGGGACAGGGGCACTACGAGCAGTACTTC.

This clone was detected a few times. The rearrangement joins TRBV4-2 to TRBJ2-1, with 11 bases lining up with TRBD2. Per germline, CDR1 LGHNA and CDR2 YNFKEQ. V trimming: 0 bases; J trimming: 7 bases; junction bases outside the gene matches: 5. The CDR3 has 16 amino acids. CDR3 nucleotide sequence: TGTGCCAGCAGCCAAGATTCTAGCGGGAGGCTGAATGAGCAGTTCTTC. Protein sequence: CASSQDSSGRLNEQFF.

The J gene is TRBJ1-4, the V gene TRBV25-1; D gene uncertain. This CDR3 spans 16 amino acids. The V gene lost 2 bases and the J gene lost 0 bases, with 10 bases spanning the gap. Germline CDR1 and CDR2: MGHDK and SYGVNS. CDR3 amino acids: CASSEIGRTTNEKLFF. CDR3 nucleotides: TGTGCCAGCAGTGAAATAGGACGGACAACTAATGAAAAACTGTTTTTT.

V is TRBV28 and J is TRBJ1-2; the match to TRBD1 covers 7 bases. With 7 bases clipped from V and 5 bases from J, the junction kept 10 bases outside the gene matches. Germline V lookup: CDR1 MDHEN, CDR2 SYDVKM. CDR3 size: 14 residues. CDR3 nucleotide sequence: TGTGCCAGCAACCAGAGGACAGGATGGTATGGCTACACCTTC. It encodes CASNQRTGWYGYTF.

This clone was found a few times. The DNA of the CDR3 is TGTGCTACCCAGGGACAGAAGAATCAGCCCCAGCATTTT. It codes for CATQGQKNQPQHF. V is TRBV15 and J is TRBJ1-5; TRBD1 matches at 7 bases. Germline V CDR1 and CDR2: LNHNV, YYDKDF (reference sequence). CDR3 size: 13 residues.

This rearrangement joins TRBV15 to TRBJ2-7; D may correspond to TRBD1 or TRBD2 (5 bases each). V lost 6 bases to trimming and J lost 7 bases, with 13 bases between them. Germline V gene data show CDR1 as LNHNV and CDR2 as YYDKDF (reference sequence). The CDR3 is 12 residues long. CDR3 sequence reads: CATRKRGREQYF. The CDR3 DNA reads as TGTGCCACCAGAAAGAGGGGTAGGGAGCAGTACTTC.

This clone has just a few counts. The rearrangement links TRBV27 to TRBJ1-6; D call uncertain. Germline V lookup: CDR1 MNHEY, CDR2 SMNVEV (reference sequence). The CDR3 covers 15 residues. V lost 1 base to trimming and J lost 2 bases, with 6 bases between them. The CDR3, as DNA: TGTGCCAGCAGTTTATATCAACCCTATAATTCACCCCTCCACTTT. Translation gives CASSLYQPYNSPLHF.

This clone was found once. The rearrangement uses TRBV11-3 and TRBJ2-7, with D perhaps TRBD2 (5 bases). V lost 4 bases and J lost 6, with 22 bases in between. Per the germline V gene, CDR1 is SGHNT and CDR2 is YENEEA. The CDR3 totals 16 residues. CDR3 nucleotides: TGTGCCAGCAGCTCGGGGTCAAACTCAGCGATCCCCGAGCAGTACTTC. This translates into CASSSGSNSAIPEQYF.

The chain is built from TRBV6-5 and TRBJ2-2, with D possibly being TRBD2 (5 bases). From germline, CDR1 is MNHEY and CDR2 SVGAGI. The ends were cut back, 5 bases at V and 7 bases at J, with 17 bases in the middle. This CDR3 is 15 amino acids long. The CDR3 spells CASSPRMGSNGELFF. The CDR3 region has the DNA TGTGCCAGCAGTCCCCGAATGGGGAGTAACGGGGAGCTGTTTTTT.

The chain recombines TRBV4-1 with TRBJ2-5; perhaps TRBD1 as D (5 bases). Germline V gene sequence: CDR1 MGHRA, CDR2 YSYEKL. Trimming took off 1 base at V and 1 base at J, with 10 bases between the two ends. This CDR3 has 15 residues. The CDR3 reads CASSQVRGSQETQYF. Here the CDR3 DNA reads TGCGCCAGCAGCCAAGTTAGGGGTTCCCAAGAGACCCAGTACTTC.

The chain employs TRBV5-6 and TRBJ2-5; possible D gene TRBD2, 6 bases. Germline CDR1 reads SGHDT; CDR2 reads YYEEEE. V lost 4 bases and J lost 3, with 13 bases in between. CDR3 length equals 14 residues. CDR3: CASSRSGAKETQYF. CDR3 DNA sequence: TGTGCCAGCAGCAGGTCGGGAGCAAAAGAGACCCAGTACTTC.

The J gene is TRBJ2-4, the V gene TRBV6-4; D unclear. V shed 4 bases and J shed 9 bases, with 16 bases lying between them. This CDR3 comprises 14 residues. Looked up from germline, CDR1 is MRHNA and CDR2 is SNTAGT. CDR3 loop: CASSATDNPGIQYF. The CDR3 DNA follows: TGTGCCAGCAGTGCCACCGACAACCCAGGCATTCAGTACTTC.

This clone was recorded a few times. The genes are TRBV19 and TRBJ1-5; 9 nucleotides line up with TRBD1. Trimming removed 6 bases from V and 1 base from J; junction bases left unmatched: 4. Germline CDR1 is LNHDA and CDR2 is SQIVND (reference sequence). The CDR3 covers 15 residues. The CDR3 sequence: CASRTGGTSNQPQHF. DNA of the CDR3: TGTGCCAGTAGAACAGGGGGCACGAGCAATCAGCCCCAGCATTTT. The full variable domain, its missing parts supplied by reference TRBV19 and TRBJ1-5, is DGGITQSPKYLFRKEGQNVTLSCEQNLNHDAMYWYRQDPGQGLRLIYYSQIVNDFQKGDIAEGYSVSREKKESFPLTVTSAQKNPTAFYLCASRTGGTSNQPQHFGDGTRLSIL.

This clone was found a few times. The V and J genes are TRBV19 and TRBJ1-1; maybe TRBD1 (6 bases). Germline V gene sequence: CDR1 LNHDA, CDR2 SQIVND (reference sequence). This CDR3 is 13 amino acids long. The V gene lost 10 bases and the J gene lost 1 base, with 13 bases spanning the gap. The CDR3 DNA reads TGTGCCATACAGGGTTTGGGGAACACTGAAGCTTTCTTT. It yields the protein CAIQGLGNTEAFF.

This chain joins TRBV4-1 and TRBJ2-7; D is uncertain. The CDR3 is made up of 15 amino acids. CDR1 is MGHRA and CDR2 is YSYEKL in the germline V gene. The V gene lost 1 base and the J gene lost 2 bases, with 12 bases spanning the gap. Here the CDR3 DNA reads TGCGCCAGCAGCCAAGGGCTAGTGGGCCCCTACGAGCAGTACTTC. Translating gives CASSQGLVGPYEQYF.

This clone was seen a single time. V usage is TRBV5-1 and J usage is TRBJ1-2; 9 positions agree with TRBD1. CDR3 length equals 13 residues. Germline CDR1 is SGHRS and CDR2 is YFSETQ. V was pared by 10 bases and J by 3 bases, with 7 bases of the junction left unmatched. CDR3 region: CASGTGGDYGYTF. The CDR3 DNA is TGCGCCTCTGGCACAGGGGGCGACTATGGCTACACCTTC.